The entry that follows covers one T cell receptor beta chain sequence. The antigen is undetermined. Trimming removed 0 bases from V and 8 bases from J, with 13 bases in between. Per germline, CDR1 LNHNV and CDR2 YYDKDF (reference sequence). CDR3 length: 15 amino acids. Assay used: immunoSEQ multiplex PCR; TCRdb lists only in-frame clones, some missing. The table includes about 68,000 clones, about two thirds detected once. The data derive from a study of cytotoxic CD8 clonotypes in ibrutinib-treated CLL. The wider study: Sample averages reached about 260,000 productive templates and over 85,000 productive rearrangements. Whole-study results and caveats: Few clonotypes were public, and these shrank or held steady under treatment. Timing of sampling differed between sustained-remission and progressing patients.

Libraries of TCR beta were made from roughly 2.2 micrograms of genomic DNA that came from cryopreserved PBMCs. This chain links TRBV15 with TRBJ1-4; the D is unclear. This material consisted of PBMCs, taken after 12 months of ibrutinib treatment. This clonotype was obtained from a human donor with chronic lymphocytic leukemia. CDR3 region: CATSRDNWVGEKLFF. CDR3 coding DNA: TGTGCCACCAGCAGAGATAACTGGGTCGGCGAAAAACTGTTTTTT.